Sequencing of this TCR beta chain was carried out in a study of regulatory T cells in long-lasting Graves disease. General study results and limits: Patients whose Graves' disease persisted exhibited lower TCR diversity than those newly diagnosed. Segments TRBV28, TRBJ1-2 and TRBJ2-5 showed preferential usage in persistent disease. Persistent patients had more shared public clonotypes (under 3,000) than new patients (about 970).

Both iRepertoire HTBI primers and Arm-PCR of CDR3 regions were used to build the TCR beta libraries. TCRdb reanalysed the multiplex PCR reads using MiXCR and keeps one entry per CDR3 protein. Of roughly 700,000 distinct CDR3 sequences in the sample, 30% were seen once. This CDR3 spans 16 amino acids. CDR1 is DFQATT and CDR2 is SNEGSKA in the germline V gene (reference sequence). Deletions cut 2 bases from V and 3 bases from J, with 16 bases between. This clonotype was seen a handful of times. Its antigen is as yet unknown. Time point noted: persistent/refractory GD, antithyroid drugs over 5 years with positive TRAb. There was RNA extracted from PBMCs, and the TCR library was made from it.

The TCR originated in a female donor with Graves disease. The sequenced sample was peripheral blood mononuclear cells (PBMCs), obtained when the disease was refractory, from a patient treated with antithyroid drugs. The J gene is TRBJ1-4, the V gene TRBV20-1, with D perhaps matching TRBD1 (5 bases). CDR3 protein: CSARRGSFTANEKLFF. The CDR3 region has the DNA TGCAGTGCTAGAAGGGGCAGCTTTACCGCTAATGAAAAACTGTTTTTT.